This TCR beta chain was obtained from a study of shared clonotypes between healthy human individuals (dated by TCRdb to 2020 to 2021). About the investigation overall: Three men and two women, aged 18 to 49 years, made up the cohort. For each donor, three plates each were used for CD4 naive and CD4 memory, two plates were used for CD8 naive, and one plate was used for CD8 memory. To estimate repertoire size and how much clonotype sharing occurs between individuals, the study deeply sequenced the blood TCR repertoires of several healthy adults. To increase sequencing depth and limit assay-specific biases, different laboratories used diverse techniques to prepare libraries and sequence TCR repertoires. Per donor, leukapheresis produced somewhere between about 0.94 and 9.5 billion PBMCs.

Using the deep immunoSEQ assay, multiplex PCR amplified TCR CDR3 regions from genomic DNA. For each cell subset, the extracted genomic DNA was distributed evenly across all wells of several immunoSEQ 96-well plates, and each plate served as one replicate. For sorted subsets, roughly 200 ng of genomic DNA, equivalent to 30,000 or so T cell genomes, went into each replicate PCR. Purified libraries were measured with a Qubit 3.0 fluorometer, size-checked on a Bioanalyzer 2100, and measured again with the KAPA Library Quantification kit. Every immunoSEQ 96-well plate was sequenced on a dedicated single-read 150-cycle Illumina NextSeq 550 flow cell. The study's own analysis went as follows. The immunoSEQ output contained only junctional sequences without quality scores, so filtering could not match that applied to full-length reads. To assign V/J genes and CDR3, sequences were annotated using PyIR, a Python wrapper for IgBLAST v1.9, with IMGT germline references. Any read was removed if the V/J assignment was weak (E-value above 1e-6), the CDR3 was missing, or the read contained stop codons, out-of-frame junctions, or ambiguous translated residues. A V3J clonotype was defined by an identical inferred V gene, J gene, and CDR3 amino acid sequence. The percentage overlap between two repertoires was calculated by dividing the number of shared unique clonotypes by the size of the smaller repertoire. Three approaches were used to assess repertoire richness: RTK rarefaction, the Chao1 estimator, and Recon v2.1 estimates of unobserved clonotypes. For all TCRbeta clonotypes obtained by the gDNA method from a few donors, generation probabilities were computed with OLGA. The table comes from immuneACCESS by way of TCRdb, which keeps in-frame sequences with V and J called. Part of the clones is missing from these tables; in studies checked, under half for an unresolved V gene and the rest for unknown reasons. V and J calls and clone size are as listed in that table; D and trimming were resolved from the DNA. The sample table lists around 2.1 million clones, 93% of them with a count of one. The ten biggest clones cover about 1.5% of the sample.

Here is what the overall study found, with its caveats: Because the study included only a small number of donors, the genetic and exposure-history diversity represented was limited. Rarefaction of sorted-subset datasets indicated incomplete sequencing despite the large sequencing depth. Sampling was restricted to blood, and TCR repertoires in tissues likely differ from the TCR repertoires found in blood. Sharing across several donors was observed for around 5% of naive CD4, over 3% of naive CD8, roughly 2.3% of memory CD4, and roughly 0.43% of memory CD8 clonotypes. Clonotypes shared by all four sorted-subset donors showed higher generation probabilities than non-shared clonotypes. Based on pairwise subsampling, the degree of clonotype sharing among donors was expected to be affected by sequencing depth. Larger estimated clonotype richness was generally found for naive subsets than for memory subsets.

CD8 naive samples were CD45RO-negative cells positively selected for CCR7, giving a CD45RA+CCR7+ population that excluded TemRA cells. The donors were healthy, HIV-negative adults who had no recently reported acute infections or vaccinations. Every donor was a Caucasian adult living in Nashville, Tennessee, USA. Blood was obtained by leukapheresis, after which PBMCs were separated by Ficoll-Histopaque density gradient centrifugation and cryopreserved in liquid nitrogen vapor phase. Analytical flow cytometry was used to check the purity and quantity of every magnetically sorted T cell population. Genomic DNA was isolated from each sorted fraction and quantified by UV absorbance on a Nanodrop 2000c. Unmatched junction bases come to 11, with V trimmed by 6 bases and J by 1 base. Taken from cysteine to phenylalanine, the CDR3 has 17 residues. Solely the CDR3 DNA is kept, with 51 bases framed from the first base. For CDR1 and CDR2, the germline V gene lists MDHEN and SYDVKM.

In regard to this clone: No antigen is known for it. Base-call qualities are not available, and no considerably larger clone is one nucleotide away.

Sample: naive CD8+ T cells from PBMCs. Reading the label with the study, this specimen's cell subset or site is: CD45RA+CCR7+. Here the chain combines TRBV28 and TRBJ2-5, with 10 junctional bases fitting TRBD2. This TCR was recovered from a man between 18 and 29 years old in good health. Some clones in this sample may be carry-over from other donors' samples. This receptor has the CDR3 CASSPIPLAGPQETQYF. The nucleotide sequence is given as TGTGCCAGCAGCCCCATCCCACTAGCGGGGCCCCAAGAGACCCAGTACTTC. The full variable domain, completed from the reference TRBV28 and TRBJ2-5 proteins outside the CDR3, reads DVKVTQSSRYLVKRTGEKVFLECVQDMDHENMFWYRQDPGLGLRLIYFSYDVKMKEKGDIPEGYSVSREKKERFSLILESASTNQTSMYLCASSPIPLAGPQETQYFGPGTRLLVL.